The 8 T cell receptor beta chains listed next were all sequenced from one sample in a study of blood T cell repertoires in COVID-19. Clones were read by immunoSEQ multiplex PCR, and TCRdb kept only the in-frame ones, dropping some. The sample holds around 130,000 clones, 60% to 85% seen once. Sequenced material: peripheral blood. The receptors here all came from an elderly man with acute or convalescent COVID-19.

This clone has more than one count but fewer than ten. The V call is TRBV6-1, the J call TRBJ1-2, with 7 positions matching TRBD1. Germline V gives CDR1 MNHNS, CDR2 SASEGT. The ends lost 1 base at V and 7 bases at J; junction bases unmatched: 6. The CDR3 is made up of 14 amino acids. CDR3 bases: TGTGCCAGCAGTGAAGACAGGGGCTCTGGTGGCTACACCTTC. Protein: CASSEDRGSGGYTF.

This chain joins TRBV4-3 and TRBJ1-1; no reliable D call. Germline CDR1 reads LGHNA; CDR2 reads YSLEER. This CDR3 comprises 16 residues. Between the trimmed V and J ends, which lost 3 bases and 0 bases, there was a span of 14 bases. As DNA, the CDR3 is TGCGCCAGCAGCCAGTGGGCCCGATCCTTGAACACTGAAGCTTTCTTT. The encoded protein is CASSQWARSLNTEAFF.

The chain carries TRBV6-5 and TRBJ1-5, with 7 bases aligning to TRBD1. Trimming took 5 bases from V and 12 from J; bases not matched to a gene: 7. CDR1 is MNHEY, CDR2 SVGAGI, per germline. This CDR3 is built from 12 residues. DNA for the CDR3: TGTGCCAGCAGTCTAACTACAGGGGTCCAGCATTTT. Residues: CASSLTTGVQHF.

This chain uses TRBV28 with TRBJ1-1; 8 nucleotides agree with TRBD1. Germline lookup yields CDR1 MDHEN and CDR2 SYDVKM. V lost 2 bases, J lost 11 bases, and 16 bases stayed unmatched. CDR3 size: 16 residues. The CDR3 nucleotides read TGTGCCAGCAGTTTAATCTCCGGTCTCCCTAACAGGGGGGCTTTCTTT. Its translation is CASSLISGLPNRGAFF.

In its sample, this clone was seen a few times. For the CDR3, the DNA is TGTGCCAGCAGCTCCACAGGGGTCGACTATGGCTACACCTTC. Residues: CASSSTGVDYGYTF. This sequence joins TRBV7-9 and TRBJ1-2; 7 bases map to TRBD1. The length of the CDR3 is 14 residues. Trimming at V came to 4 bases and at J to 3 bases, leaving 5 bases not matched to a gene. CDR1 and CDR2 (germline): SEHNR, FQNEAQ (reference sequence).

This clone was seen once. DNA for the CDR3: TGTGCCAGCAGACCGGGGACAGGGGGAACCTACGAGCAGTACTTC. Amino acid sequence: CASRPGTGGTYEQYF. The chain joins TRBV11-2 to TRBJ2-7; 11 nucleotides match TRBD1. CDR3 size: 15 residues. Germline V lookup: CDR1 SGHAT, CDR2 FQNNGV. Trimming took 6 bases from V and 2 from J; bases not matched to a gene: 6.

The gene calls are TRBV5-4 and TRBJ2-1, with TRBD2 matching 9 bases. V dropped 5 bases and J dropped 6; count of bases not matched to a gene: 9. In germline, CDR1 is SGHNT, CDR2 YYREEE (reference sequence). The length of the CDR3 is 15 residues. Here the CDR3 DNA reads TGTGCCAGCAGGCCTAGCGGGGTGGAGATCAATGAGCAGTTCTTC. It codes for CASRPSGVEINEQFF.

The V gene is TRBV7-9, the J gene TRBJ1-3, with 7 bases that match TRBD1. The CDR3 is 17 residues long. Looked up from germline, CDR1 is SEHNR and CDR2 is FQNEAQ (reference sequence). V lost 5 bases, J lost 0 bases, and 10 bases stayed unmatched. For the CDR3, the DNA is TGTGCCAGCAGCGCCTCCTACAGGGGTCTCTCTGGAAACACCATATATTTT. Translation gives CASSASYRGLSGNTIYF.